The rows below give T cell receptor beta chains drawn from one sample of a study of blood T cell repertoires in COVID-19. The data were produced by immunoSEQ multiplex PCR, yet TCRdb's version contains in-frame clones alone and is incomplete. The repertoire holds some 150,000 clones, with roughly 83% as singletons. Material: peripheral blood. The receptors derive from a woman aged 60-75 years with COVID-19, enrolled during active disease. CDR3s include the opening cysteine and the closing phenylalanine or tryptophan. D genes are given only for firm matches. Only part of the rows carry a size: once, few, many, or a class if the clone is expanded.

. . 14 TRBJ1-1 TRBV19 TGTGCCAGTAGTATACGGACTTTGAACACTGAAGCTTTCTTT CASSIRTLNTEAFF
. . 12 TRBJ2-2 TRBV7-9 TGTGCCAGCAGCTCCGACACCGGGGAGCTGTTTTTT CASSSDTGELFF
. once 14 TRBJ1-2 TRBV9 TGTGCCAGCAGCGATGGACAGTTCCACTATGGCTACACCTTC CASSDGQFHYGYTF
. few 14 TRBJ1-6 TRBV19 TGTGCCAGTAATACCGGCCAGGGGCGTTCACCCCTCCACTTT CASNTGQGRSPLHF
. once 15 TRBJ2-1 TRBV12-5 TGTGCTAGTGGTTTGGTGTCTAGCGCCCACAATGAGCAGTTCTTC CASGLVSSAHNEQFF
. . 14 TRBJ1-1 TRBV5-1 TGCGCCAGCAGCCCCTGGAGGGAGAACACTGAAGCTTTCTTT CASSPWRENTEAFF
TRBD1 . 13 TRBJ1-2 TRBV11-2 TGTGCCAGCGCCACGGACAGGGGGCGAGGCTACACCTTC CASATDRGRGYTF
. . 12 TRBJ1-1 TRBV13 TGTGCCAGCAGTCCCGGGAGCACTGAAGCTTTCTTT CASSPGSTEAFF
TRBD2 . 16 TRBJ2-5 TRBV10-3 TGTGCCATCAGCTGGACTAGCGGGGGGAACCAAGAGACCCAGTACTTC CAISWTSGGNQETQYF
TRBD1 . 15 TRBJ1-5 TRBV24-1 TGTGCCACCAGTGATAAGACAGGGGACAATCAGCCCCAGCATTTT CATSDKTGDNQPQHF
TRBD2 . 16 TRBJ2-5 TRBV7-2 TGTGCCAGCAGCTTCGCCCCTGCGGGGGGGCACGAGACCCAGTACTTC CASSFAPAGGHETQYF
TRBD2 . 19 TRBJ2-1 TRBV15 TGTGCCACCAGCAGAGATAAAAGGGCTAGCGGGAGTAGGAAGAATGAGCAGTTCTTC CATSRDKRASGSRKNEQFF